This record looks at one T cell receptor (beta chain) sequence and its context. Antigen unknown. Germline V gene lookup returns CDR1 SEHNR and CDR2 FQNEAQ (reference sequence). This CDR3 is 15 amino acids long. V gave up 4 bases and J gave up 2 bases, with 12 bases separating them. The record originates from a study of T cell repertoires in cytomegalovirus infection. Study details: Recently identified HLA-C-restricted and well-studied HLA-B-restricted CMV epitopes were used. It can be stated that public TCR beta signatures indicated CMV infection as well as a matching HLA type.

TCRdb reprocessed the reads with MiXCR, giving one entry per CDR3 protein. Of more than 45,000 distinct CDR3 sequences listed, around 20% were seen once; the top ten hold roughly 60%. Study results and caveats: What dominated the ex vivo response were HLA-C-restricted CMV-specific TCR beta clonotypes.

This sequence was found in a human donor in good health (CMV status not recorded). Some clones in this sample may be carry-over from other donors' samples. The chain has TRBV7-9 and TRBJ1-5, with a weak D call TRBD1 (6 bases). The starting material was CD8+ T cells from cultured PBMCs, obtained from culture after CMV antigen stimulation. CDR3 amino acids: CASSSTQGGNQPQHF. The CDR3 DNA reads as TGTGCCAGCAGCTCCACACAGGGAGGCAATCAGCCCCAGCATTTT.